This T cell receptor (beta chain) was documented in a study of blood T cell repertoires in COVID-19 (dated by TCRdb to 2018 to 2021). With respect to the entire study: Collaborator samples came from the United States, Italy and Spain and covered acute and convalescent phases of COVID-19. Subjects who had been exposed to COVID-19, were actively infected with it, or had recovered from it provided the deeply sampled blood TCRbeta repertoires that made up the dataset. The material from the prospective study consisted of cDNA or gDNA derived from T cells, B-cell-depleted T cells, or PBMCs. Where available, HLA class I and class II types were obtained from metadata supplied by the sample provider rather than from assay-based typing. The samples were drawn from two sources: the first 160 participants of the ongoing ImmuneRACE study, and over 950 subjects contributed by 6 global collaborators. The repertoires were released in a freely available public database intended as a resource for research on the immune response to SARS-CoV-2. A de-identified subject ID, COVID-19 status, age in years and sex were almost always included in the sample metadata.

Taken from cysteine to phenylalanine, the CDR3 has 13 residues. Left in the record is the CDR3 DNA by itself, 39 bases read in frame from the first base. Trimming removed 3 bases from V and 2 bases from J; the gene matches leave 0 bases unexplained. Sequences LGHNA (CDR1) and YSLEER (CDR2) are obtained from the germline V gene. In the case of this clone: There is no known antigen for this receptor. The sample holds no much larger clone one base away, and base qualities are not on file.

Enrolling through a virtual design, the prospective study's participants ranged in age from roughly 18 to 89 years and lived across 24 United States geographic areas. In the prospective study, cohorts were assigned on the basis of participant-reported clinical history obtained from a screening survey and a study questionnaire. Mobile phlebotomists in the prospective study collected whole blood, serum and a nasopharyngeal or oropharyngeal swab from every participant. Prospective study participants could optionally give additional blood draws and questionnaires over a roughly 2-month period. Before DNA extraction, blood samples from the prospective study were shipped at room temperature or frozen. Points the paper makes about the study in general: Clinical and demographic metadata were provided uncurated, with the amount varying by source and participant.

TCRbeta CDR3 regions were amplified from genomic DNA by means of the immunoSEQ Assay, a bias-controlled multiplex PCR. The authors' pipeline ran thus. Within the assay, amplification of reference gene primers was used to estimate how many nucleated cells each sample contained. To quantify the absolute abundance of each unique TCRbeta CDR3 rearrangement, sequence reads were collapsed and filtered. Productive Simpson clonality was computed per sample as the square root of Simpson's diversity index over productive rearrangements. TCRdb re-hosts the immuneACCESS table, in-frame sequences only. Its copies lack some clones; in the studies checked, an unresolved V gene accounts for under half of them, and the cause for the rest is not known. The V and J calls and clone size come from that table; D and trimming were worked out from the DNA. The sample yields over 130,000 clones; 70% to 90% were counted once. The ten largest clones capture roughly 3.4% of the sample.

The sequenced sample was PBMCs or T cells enriched from blood (not recorded which). The receptor comes from a woman in her fifties or sixties with acute COVID-19. The sequence joins TRBV4-3 to TRBJ2-5; the junction holds 7 bases that match TRBD1. The CDR3 corresponds to CASSQDRQETQYF. Here is the DNA: TGCGCCAGCAGCCAGGACAGGCAAGAGACCCAGTACTTC.